This TCR beta chain is drawn from a study of read filtering for tumor transcriptome and immune sequencing. Study-wide results and limits: In IR-seq, single-read clonotypes were roughly 80% of clonotypes but approximately 3.5% of reads.

Sampling of bone marrow took place during active disease in every patient. The library was built from about 400 ng RNA with molecular barcoded adaptors for alpha/delta and beta/gamma chains. A single record per CDR3 protein comes from TCRdb applying MiXCR to the reads. The sample has approximately 90,000 distinct CDR3 sequences; 20% to 25% are singletons. The J segment lost 4 bases and the V segment lost 0 bases, leaving 6 bases of the junction unmatched. The CDR3 runs to 15 residues. Germline V gives CDR1 DFQATT, CDR2 SNEGSKA (reference sequence). This clonotype has at least ten counts. The antigen is undetermined.

The chain employs TRBV20-1 and TRBJ1-5; 7 bases are shared with TRBD1. The sample consisted of a population of CD138-negative cells sorted from bone marrow. This TCR derives from a donor over 35 with multiple myeloma. The chain's CDR3 is CSARDYRGLNQPQHF. CDR3 nucleotides: TGCAGTGCTAGAGATTACAGGGGACTTAATCAGCCCCAGCATTTT.